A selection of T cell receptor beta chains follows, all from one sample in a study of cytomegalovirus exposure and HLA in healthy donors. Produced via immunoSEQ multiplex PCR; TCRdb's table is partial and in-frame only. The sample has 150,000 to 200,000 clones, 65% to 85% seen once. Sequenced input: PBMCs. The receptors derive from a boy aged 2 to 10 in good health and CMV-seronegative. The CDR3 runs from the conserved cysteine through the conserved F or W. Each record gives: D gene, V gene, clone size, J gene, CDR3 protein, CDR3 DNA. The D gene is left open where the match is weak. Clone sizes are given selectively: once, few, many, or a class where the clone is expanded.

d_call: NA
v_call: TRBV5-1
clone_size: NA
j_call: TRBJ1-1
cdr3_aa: CASRVSMNTEAFF
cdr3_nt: TGCGCCAGCAGGGTATCTATGAACACTGAAGCTTTCTTT

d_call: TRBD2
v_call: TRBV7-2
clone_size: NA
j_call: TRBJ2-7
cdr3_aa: CASSSGLAGGLDEQYF
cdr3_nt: TGTGCCAGCAGCTCGGGACTAGCGGGAGGGCTTGACGAGCAGTACTTC

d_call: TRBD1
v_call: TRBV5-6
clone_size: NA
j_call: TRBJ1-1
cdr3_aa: CASSVGQGVTEAFF
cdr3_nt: TGTGCCAGCAGCGTTGGACAGGGGGTCACTGAAGCTTTCTTT

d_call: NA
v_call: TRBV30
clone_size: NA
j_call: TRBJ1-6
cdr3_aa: CAWSRGGLHSPLHF
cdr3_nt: TGTGCCTGGAGTAGGGGAGGTCTTCATTCACCCCTCCACTTT

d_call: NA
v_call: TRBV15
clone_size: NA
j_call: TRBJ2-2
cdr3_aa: CATSRDATTNTGELFF
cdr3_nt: TGTGCCACCAGCAGAGATGCAACAACGAACACCGGGGAGCTGTTTTTT

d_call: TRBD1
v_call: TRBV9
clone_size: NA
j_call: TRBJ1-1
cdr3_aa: CASSVSGGIGEAFF
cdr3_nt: TGTGCCAGCAGCGTTTCAGGGGGCATTGGAGAAGCTTTCTTT

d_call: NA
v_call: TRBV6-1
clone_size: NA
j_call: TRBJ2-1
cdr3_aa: CASQEDLYNEQFF
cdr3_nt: TGTGCCAGTCAGGAGGACCTCTACAATGAGCAGTTCTTC

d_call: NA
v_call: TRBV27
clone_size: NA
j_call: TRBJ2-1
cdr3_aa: CASSLNQYNEQFF
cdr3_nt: TGTGCCAGCAGTTTAAATCAATACAATGAGCAGTTCTTC

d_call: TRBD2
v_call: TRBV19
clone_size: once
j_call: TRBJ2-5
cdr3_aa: CASSNSGRGEETQYF
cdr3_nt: TGTGCCAGTAGTAATTCTGGGCGGGGGGAAGAGACCCAGTACTTC

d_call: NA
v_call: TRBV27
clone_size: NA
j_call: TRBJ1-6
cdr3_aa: CASSSRQHNSPLHF
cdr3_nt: TGTGCCAGCAGCTCTAGACAGCACAATTCACCCCTCCACTTT

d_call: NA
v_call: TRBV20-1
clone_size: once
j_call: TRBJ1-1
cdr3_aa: CSAPRGDEAFF
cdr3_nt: TGCAGTGCCCCCCGGGGAGATGAAGCTTTCTTT

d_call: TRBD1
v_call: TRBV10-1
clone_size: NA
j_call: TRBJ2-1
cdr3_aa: CASNPHPGTGWDEQLF
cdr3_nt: TGCGCCAGCAACCCACATCCCGGGACAGGGTGGGATGAGCAGCTCTTC

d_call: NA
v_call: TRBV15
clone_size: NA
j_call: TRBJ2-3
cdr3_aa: CATSRDSGDTQYF
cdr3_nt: TGTGCCACCAGCAGAGATTCAGGTGATACGCAGTATTTT

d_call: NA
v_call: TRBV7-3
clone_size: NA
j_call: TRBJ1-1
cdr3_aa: CASSLEGGPEAFF
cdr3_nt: TGTGCCAGCAGCCTAGAGGGCGGCCCTGAAGCTTTCTTT

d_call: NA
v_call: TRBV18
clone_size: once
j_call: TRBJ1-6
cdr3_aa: CASSQGKNSPLHF
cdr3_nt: TGTGCCAGCTCTCAGGGTAAAAATTCACCCCTCCACTTT

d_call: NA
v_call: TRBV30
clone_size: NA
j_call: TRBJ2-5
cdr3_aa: CAWSNRAQETQYF
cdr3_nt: TGTGCCTGGAGCAACAGGGCCCAAGAGACCCAGTACTTC

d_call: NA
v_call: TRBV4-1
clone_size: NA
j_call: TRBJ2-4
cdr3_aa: CASSQGSRNIQYF
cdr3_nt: TGCGCCAGCAGCCAAGGGTCCAGAAACATTCAGTACTTC

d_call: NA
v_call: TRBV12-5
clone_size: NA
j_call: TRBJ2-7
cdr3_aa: CASGLGQGYGGLFF
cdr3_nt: TGTGCTAGTGGTTTGGGACAGGGTTATGGGGGACTCTTCTTC

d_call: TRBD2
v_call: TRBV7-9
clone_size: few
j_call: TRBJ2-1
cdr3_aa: CASSSRLAFENEQFF
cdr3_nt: TGTGCCAGCAGCTCGCGACTAGCCTTCGAGAATGAGCAGTTCTTC

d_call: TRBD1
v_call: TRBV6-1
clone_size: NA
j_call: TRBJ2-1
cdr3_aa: CASRPTGAYNEQFF
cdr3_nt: TGTGCCAGCAGGCCTACAGGGGCCTACAATGAGCAGTTCTTC

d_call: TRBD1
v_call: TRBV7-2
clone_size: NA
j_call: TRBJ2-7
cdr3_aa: CASSFRDRGDEQYF
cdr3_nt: TGTGCCAGCAGCTTCAGGGACAGGGGCGACGAGCAGTACTTC

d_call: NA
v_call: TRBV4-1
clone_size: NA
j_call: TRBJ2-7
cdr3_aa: CASSQIPTGGYEQYF
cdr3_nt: TGCGCCAGCAGCCAAATCCCGACAGGAGGCTACGAGCAGTACTTC

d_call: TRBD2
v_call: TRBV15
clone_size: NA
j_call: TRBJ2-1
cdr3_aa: CATSRGSGGVNEQFF
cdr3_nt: TGTGCCACCAGCAGAGGTAGCGGGGGGGTTAATGAGCAGTTCTTC

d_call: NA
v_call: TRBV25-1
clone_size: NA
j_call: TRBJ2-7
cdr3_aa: CASSGPREGAYEQYF
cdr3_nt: TGTGCCAGCAGTGGGCCTAGAGAGGGGGCCTACGAGCAGTACTTC

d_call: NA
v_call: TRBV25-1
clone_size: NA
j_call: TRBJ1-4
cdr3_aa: CASKFVRAGEKLFF
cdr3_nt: TGTGCCAGCAAGTTTGTGAGGGCTGGTGAAAAACTGTTTTTT

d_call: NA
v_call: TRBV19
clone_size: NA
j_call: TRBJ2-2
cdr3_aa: CASSIGGGTGELFF
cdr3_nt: TGTGCCAGTAGTATAGGAGGGGGCACCGGGGAGCTGTTTTTT

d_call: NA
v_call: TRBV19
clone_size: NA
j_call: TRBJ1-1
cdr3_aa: CASSISTGYQAFF
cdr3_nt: TGTGCCAGTAGTATCTCCACAGGGTATCAAGCTTTCTTT

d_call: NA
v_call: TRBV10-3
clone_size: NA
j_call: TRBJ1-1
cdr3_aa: CAMGGQNTEAFF
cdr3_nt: TGTGCCATGGGAGGACAGAACACTGAAGCTTTCTTT

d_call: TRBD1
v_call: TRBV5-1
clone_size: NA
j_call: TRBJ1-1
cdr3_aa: CASSGTVNTEAFF
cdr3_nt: TGCGCCAGCTCCGGGACAGTTAACACTGAAGCTTTCTTT

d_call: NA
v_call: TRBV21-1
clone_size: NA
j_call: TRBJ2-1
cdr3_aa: CASSKTPGLAGGYNEQFF
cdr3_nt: TGTGCCAGCAGCAAAACACCGGGACTAGCGGGAGGCTACAATGAGCAGTTCTTC

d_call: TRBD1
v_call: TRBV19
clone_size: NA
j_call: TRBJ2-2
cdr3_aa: CASSFRTGGRTGELFF
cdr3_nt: TGTGCCAGTAGTTTCCGGACAGGGGGCAGAACCGGGGAGCTGTTTTTT

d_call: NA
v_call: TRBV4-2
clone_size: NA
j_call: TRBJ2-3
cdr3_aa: CASRETETRTTDTQYF
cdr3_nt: TGTGCCAGCAGGGAAACCGAGACTAGAACAACAGATACGCAGTATTTT

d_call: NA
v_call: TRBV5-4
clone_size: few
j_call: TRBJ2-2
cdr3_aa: CASSRMAGTGELFF
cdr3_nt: TGTGCCAGCAGCCGAATGGCGGGAACCGGGGAGCTGTTTTTT

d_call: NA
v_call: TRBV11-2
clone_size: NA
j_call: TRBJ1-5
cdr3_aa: CASSPAQWYGGQPQHF
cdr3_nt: TGTGCCAGCAGCCCCGCCCAATGGTATGGAGGACAGCCCCAGCATTTT

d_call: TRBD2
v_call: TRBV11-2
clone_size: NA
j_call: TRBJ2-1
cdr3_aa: CASSSERGPFDEQFF
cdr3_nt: TGTGCCAGCAGCTCTGAGCGGGGACCCTTCGATGAGCAGTTCTTC

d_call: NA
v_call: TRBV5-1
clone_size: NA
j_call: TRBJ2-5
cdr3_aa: CASSPDNQETQYF
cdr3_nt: TGCGCCAGCAGTCCGGACAACCAAGAGACCCAGTACTTC

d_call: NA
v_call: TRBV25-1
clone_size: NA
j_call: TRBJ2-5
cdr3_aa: CASSERAGTQETQYF
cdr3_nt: TGTGCCAGCAGTGAACGGGCGGGGACCCAAGAGACCCAGTACTTC

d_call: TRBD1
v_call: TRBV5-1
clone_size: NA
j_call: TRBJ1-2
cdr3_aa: CASSFAQGLNYGYTF
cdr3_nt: TGCGCCAGCAGCTTTGCACAGGGGCTTAACTATGGCTACACCTTC

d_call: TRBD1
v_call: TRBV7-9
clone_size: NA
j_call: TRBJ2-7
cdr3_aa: CASSFRDRVYEQYF
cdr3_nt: TGTGCCAGCAGCTTCCGGGACAGAGTCTACGAGCAGTACTTC

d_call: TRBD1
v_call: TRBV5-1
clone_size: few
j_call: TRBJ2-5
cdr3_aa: CASSPSGGETQYF
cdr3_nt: TGCGCCAGCAGCCCATCAGGGGGAGAGACCCAGTACTTC

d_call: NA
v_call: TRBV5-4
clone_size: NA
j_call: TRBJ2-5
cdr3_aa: CASSFGGQRETQYF
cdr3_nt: TGTGCCAGCAGCTTCGGAGGACAGAGGGAGACCCAGTACTTC

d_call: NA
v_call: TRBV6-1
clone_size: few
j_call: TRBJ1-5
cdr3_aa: CASSERGRTNQPQHF
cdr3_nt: TGTGCCAGCAGTGAAAGGGGCAGGACGAATCAGCCCCAGCATTTT

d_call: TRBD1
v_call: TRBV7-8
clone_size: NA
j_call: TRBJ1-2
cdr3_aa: CASSSYPGQGIFGYGYTF
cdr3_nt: TGTGCCAGCAGCTCGTATCCGGGACAGGGAATCTTTGGCTATGGCTACACCTTC

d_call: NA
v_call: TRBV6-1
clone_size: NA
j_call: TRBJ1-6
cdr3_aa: CASSEIFARVSYNSPLHF
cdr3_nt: TGTGCCAGCAGTGAAATATTCGCGCGAGTCTCCTATAATTCACCCCTCCACTTT

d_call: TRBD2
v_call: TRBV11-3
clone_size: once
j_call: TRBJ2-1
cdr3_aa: CASSNPGVASGARSLNEQFF
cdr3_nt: TGTGCCAGCAGCAACCCCGGGGTAGCTAGCGGCGCACGATCCCTGAATGAGCAGTTCTTC

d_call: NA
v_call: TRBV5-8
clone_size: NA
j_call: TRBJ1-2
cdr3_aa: CASSLEQLYGYTF
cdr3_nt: TGTGCCAGCAGCTTGGAACAGCTGTATGGCTACACCTTC